The 17 T cell receptor beta chains below were found in one sample sequenced in a study of healthy donors' naive CD4 and CD8 T cells. TCR libraries were built from approximately 0.45 ug of total RNA by linear amplification. TCRdb passed the reads through MiXCR, listing each CDR3 protein once. The sample includes 150,000 to 200,000 distinct CDR3 sequences, 74% of them seen just once. Sequencing was done on a sample of naive CD4+ and CD8+ T cells sorted from blood, pooled from several donors. Receptor source: a pool of human donors in good health; the sample pools cells from several healthy donors.

V and J are TRBV5-5 and TRBJ2-2, with D possibly being TRBD1 (5 bases). The germline gives CDR1 SGHKS, CDR2 YYEKEE (reference sequence). The V end was cut by 1 base, the J end by 5 bases, with 18 bases between. The CDR3 is made up of 17 amino acids. The CDR3 nucleotides are TGTGCCAGCAGCTTGAGCCCGACAGAATATGGGACCGGGGAGCTGTTTTTT. Protein: CASSLSPTEYGTGELFF.

The chain is built from TRBV25-1 and TRBJ2-1; D gene uncertain. This CDR3 is built from 11 residues. V lost 5 bases and J 10 bases, leaving 9 bases between the germline ends. Per the germline V gene, CDR1 is MGHDK and CDR2 is SYGVNS. The CDR3 DNA is TGTGCCAGCAGTATAGGAATGGAGCAGTTCTTC. This sequence encodes CASSIGMEQFF.

The CDR3 spells CSLETITDTQYF. The CDR3, as DNA: TGCAGCCTGGAGACTATCACAGATACGCAGTATTTT. The gene calls are TRBV29-1 and TRBJ2-3; tentative D call: TRBD2 (5 bases). In germline, CDR1 is SQVTM, CDR2 ANQGSEA. This CDR3 has 12 residues. The V end was cut by 8 bases, the J end by 2 bases, with 11 bases between.

This clonotype was seen once. The V and J genes are TRBV19 and TRBJ2-7, with D possibly being TRBD1 (5 bases). The CDR3 covers 11 residues. Trimming removed 5 bases from V and 5 bases from J, with 7 bases in between. CDR1 and CDR2 (germline): LNHDA, SQIVND (reference sequence). The CDR3 region has the DNA TGTGCCAGTAGTCCAGGGAACGAGCAGTACTTC. Amino acid sequence: CASSPGNEQYF.

There are a few counts of this clonotype. The chain uses TRBV24-1 and TRBJ2-1; TRBD1 might be the D (6 bases). CDR1 KGHDR and CDR2 SFDVKD come from the germline V gene. This CDR3 comprises 18 residues. Deletions cut 4 bases from V and 0 bases from J, with 18 bases between. The CDR3 nucleotides read TGTGCCACCAGTGAGCGCACGGGCACAGGGAGCTCCTACAATGAGCAGTTCTTC. Amino acid sequence: CATSERTGTGSSYNEQFF.

The chain combines TRBV29-1 with TRBJ1-1; D is unclear. Trimming removed 3 bases from V and 2 bases from J, with 7 bases in between. Per the germline V gene, CDR1 is SQVTM and CDR2 is ANQGSEA. This CDR3 contains 12 residues. CDR3 sequence reads: CSVDQHNTEAFF. Written as DNA, the CDR3 is TGCAGCGTTGACCAGCACAACACTGAAGCTTTCTTT.

The chain uses TRBV5-1 and TRBJ2-7, with a weak D call TRBD1 (5 bases). V was cut by 1 base and J by 6 bases, with 8 bases left in between. This CDR3 contains 12 residues. Germline lookup yields CDR1 SGHRS and CDR2 YFSETQ. CDR3 bases: TGCGCCAGCAGCTTGCAGGGTAGCGAGCAGTACTTC. Translated: CASSLQGSEQYF. The full variable domain, its missing parts supplied by reference TRBV5-1 and TRBJ2-7, is KAGVTQTPRYLIKTRGQQVTLSCSPISGHRSVSWYQQTPGQGLQFLFEYFSETQRNKGNFPGRFSGRQFSNSRSEMNVSTLELGDSALYLCASSLQGSEQYFGPGTRLTVT.

The chain recombines TRBV29-1 with TRBJ1-2; no firm D call. V lost 3 bases to trimming and J lost 10 bases, with 12 bases between them. The CDR3 runs 11 residues. Germline values: CDR1 SQVTM, CDR2 ANQGSEA. The CDR3, as DNA: TGCAGCGTTGACCCAGCCGTTTTCTACACCTTC. Translation gives CSVDPAVFYTF.

J is TRBJ2-3 and V is TRBV12-3 or TRBV12-4; D perhaps matches TRBD2 (6 bases). The ends were cut back, 2 bases at V and 3 bases at J, with 15 bases in the middle. CDR3 length equals 16 residues. The CDR3 protein is CASSLWSGSGTDTQYF. CDR3 coding DNA: TGTGCCAGCAGTTTATGGAGCGGGTCGGGGACAGATACGCAGTATTTT.

The V call is TRBV19, the J call TRBJ1-1; unclear D gene. The CDR3 has 12 residues. In germline, CDR1 is LNHDA, CDR2 SQIVND (reference sequence). Trimming left V 7 bases short and J 6 bases short, with 12 bases between. CDR3 DNA: TGTGCCAGTAAAGGTTTAGGGCCTGAAGCTTTCTTT. Translating gives CASKGLGPEAFF.

The chain combines TRBV10-3 with TRBJ2-1, with 10 bases aligning to TRBD2. Per the germline V gene, CDR1 is ENHRY and CDR2 is SYGVKD. With 4 bases clipped from V and 4 bases from J, the junction kept 1 base outside the gene matches. The CDR3 sequence is 14 residues long. The CDR3 loop is CAISGTSGYNEQFF. In DNA, the CDR3 is TGTGCCATCAGTGGGACTAGCGGTTACAATGAGCAGTTCTTC.

CDR3 in DNA: TGTGCCAGCAGCTCCCCCGGCGGGCCCGACAATGAGCAGTTCTTC. Amino acids: CASSSPGGPDNEQFF. The chain combines TRBV6-6 with TRBJ2-1; D perhaps matches TRBD2 (5 bases). The CDR3 consists of 15 residues. V was pared by 6 bases and J by 5 bases, with 17 bases between. CDR1 and CDR2 (germline): MNHNY, SVGAGI (reference sequence).

This clonotype was counted a single time. The chain couples TRBV19 to TRBJ2-1; 7 nucleotides line up with TRBD2. This CDR3 contains 13 residues. V dropped 10 bases and J dropped 8; count of bases not matched to a gene: 11. Per the germline V gene, CDR1 is LNHDA and CDR2 is SQIVND (reference sequence). CDR3 residues: CATAGGSSHEQFF. The CDR3 region has the DNA TGTGCCACCGCCGGCGGGAGTAGCCATGAGCAGTTCTTC.

As DNA, the CDR3 is TGTGCCAGCACCCTACTACCGACGGTTGCAACTAATGAAAAACTGTTTTTT. As protein: CASTLLPTVATNEKLFF. The chain carries TRBV6-9 and TRBJ1-4; D uncertain. The CDR3 has 17 residues. V was pared by 7 bases and J by 0 bases, with 18 bases between. CDR1 and CDR2 from the germline V gene are MNHGY and SVAAGI.

This chain uses TRBV5-4 with TRBJ2-1; D remains unclear. CDR1 is SGHNT and CDR2 is YYREEE in the germline V gene (reference sequence). This CDR3 contains 12 residues. Between the trimmed V and J ends, which lost 0 bases and 9 bases, there was a span of 7 bases. CDR3 sequence reads: CASSLGQGEQFF. As DNA, the CDR3 is TGTGCCAGCAGCTTGGGGCAAGGTGAGCAGTTCTTC.

The chain uses TRBV12-3 or TRBV12-4 and TRBJ2-3, with 8 nucleotides matching TRBD1. The V segment lost 3 bases and the J segment 4 bases; nucleotides outside the gene matches: 6. The CDR3 length is 15 residues. CDR3 loop: CASSLQGAYSDTQYF. CDR3 nucleotide sequence: TGTGCCAGCAGTTTGCAGGGGGCCTATTCAGATACGCAGTATTTT.

This clonotype was recorded a few times. The chain links TRBV27 to TRBJ1-5, with TRBD1 as a possible D gene (5 bases). Germline V gene data show CDR1 as MNHEY and CDR2 as SMNVEV (reference sequence). The CDR3 runs to 14 residues. V was cut by 1 base and J by 5 bases, with 9 bases left in between. This CDR3 reads CASSLWGGDQPQHF. The CDR3 coding sequence is TGTGCCAGCAGTTTATGGGGAGGGGATCAGCCCCAGCATTTT.